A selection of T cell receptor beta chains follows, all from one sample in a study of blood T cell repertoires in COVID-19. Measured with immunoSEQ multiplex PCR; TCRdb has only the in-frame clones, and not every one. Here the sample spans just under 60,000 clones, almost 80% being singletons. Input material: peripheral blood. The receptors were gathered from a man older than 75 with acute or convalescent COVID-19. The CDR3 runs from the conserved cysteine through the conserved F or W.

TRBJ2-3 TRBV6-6 CASSPGGAPSTDTQYF
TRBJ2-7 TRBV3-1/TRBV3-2 CASSQDFSSYEQYF
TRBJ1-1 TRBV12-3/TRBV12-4 CASSEATGAEAFF
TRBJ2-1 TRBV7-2 CASSSIPTINEQFF
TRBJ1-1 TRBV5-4 CASSRTANTEAFF
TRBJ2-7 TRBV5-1 CASSLGPYPYEQYF
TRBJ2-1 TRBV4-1 CASSQALYNEQFF
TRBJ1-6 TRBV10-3 CAISESRQGAPNSPLHF
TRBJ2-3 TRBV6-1 CASSEGIRQGNRADTQYF
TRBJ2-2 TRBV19 CASSSTGDTGELFF
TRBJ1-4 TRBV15 CATSIGATNEKLFF
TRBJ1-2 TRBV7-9 CASSFETGVRGYTF
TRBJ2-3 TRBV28 CASSSVGDTQYF